Listed here is a single TCR beta chain. Time point: after neoadjuvant nivolumab, at surgical resection. The data belong to a study of neoadjuvant anti-PD-1 for oral cavity cancer. About the study: Nivolumab at 3 mg/kg was mostly given biweekly, three to four doses, pre-surgery.

V was pared by 4 bases and J by 2 bases, with 17 bases between. The germline V gene encodes CDR1 SEHNR and CDR2 FQNEAQ (reference sequence). This CDR3 comprises 16 residues. Produced via immunoSEQ multiplex PCR; TCRdb's table is partial and in-frame only. This table holds 20,000 to 25,000 clones, 25% to 30% found once. This chain joins TRBV7-9 and TRBJ2-5; TRBD2 is a possible D gene (6 bases). This specimen was tumor tissue, taken after nivolumab (anti-PD-1) treatment. This sequence was found in a person aged 35-79 years with oral cavity squamous cell carcinoma. CDR3 bases: TGTGCCAGCAGCTCAAGCCAGACTAGAAAGCAAGAGACCCAGTACTTC. Amino acids: CASSSSQTRKQETQYF. The full variable domain, its missing parts supplied by reference TRBV7-9 and TRBJ2-5, is DTGVSQNPRHKITKRGQNVTFRCDPISEHNRLYWYRQTLGQGPEFLTYFQNEAQLEKSRLLSDRFSAERPKGSFSTLEIQRTEQGDSAMYLCASSSSQTRKQETQYFGPGTRLLVL.